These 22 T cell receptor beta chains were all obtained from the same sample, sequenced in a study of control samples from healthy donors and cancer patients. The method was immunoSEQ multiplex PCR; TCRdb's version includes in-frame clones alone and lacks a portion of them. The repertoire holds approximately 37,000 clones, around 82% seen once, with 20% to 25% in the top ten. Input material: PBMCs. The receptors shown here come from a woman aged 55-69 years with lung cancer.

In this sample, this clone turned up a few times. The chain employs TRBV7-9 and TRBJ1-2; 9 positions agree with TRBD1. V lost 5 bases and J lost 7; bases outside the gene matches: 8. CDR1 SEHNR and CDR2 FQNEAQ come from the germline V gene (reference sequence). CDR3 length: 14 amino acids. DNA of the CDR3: TGTGCCAGCAGCCCTCAACAGGGGGCGGTTGGCTACACCTTC. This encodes CASSPQQGAVGYTF.

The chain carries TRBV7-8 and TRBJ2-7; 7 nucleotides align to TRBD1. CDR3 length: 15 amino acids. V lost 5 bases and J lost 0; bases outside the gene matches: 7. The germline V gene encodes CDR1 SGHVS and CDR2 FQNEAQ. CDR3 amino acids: CASSPRQGSSYEQYF. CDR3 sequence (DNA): TGTGCCAGCAGCCCCCGACAGGGTAGCTCCTACGAGCAGTACTTC.

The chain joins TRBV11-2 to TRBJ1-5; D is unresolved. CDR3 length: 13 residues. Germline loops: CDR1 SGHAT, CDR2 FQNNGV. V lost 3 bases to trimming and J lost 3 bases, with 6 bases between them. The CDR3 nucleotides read TGTGCCAGCAGCTTGCAGAACAATCAGCCCCAGCATTTT. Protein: CASSLQNNQPQHF.

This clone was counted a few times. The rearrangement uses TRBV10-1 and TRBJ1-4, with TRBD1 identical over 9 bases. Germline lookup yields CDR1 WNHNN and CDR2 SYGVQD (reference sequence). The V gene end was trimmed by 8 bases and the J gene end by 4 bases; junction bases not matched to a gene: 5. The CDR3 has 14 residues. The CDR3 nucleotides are TGCGCCAGCGAGGGGACAGGGAATAATGAAAAACTGTTTTTT. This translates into CASEGTGNNEKLFF.

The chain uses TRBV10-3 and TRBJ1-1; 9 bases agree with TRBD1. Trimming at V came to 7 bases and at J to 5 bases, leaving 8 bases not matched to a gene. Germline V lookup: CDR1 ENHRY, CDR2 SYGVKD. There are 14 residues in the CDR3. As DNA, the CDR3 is TGTGCCATCAAGGACAGGGGCTCGGGAACTGAAGCTTTCTTT. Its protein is CAIKDRGSGTEAFF.

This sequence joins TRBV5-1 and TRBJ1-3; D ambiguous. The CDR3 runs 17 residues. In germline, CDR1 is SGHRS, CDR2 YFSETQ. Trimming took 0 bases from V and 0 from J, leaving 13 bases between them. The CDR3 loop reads CASSLGAGSRSGNTIYF. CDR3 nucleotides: TGCGCCAGCAGCTTGGGGGCCGGATCGCGCTCTGGAAACACCATATATTTT.

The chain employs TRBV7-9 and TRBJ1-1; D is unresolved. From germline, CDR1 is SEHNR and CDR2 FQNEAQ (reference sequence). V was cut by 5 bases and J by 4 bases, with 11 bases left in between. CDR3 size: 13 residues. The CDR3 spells CASSPTLFTEAFF. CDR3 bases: TGTGCCAGCAGCCCTACCCTGTTCACTGAAGCTTTCTTT.

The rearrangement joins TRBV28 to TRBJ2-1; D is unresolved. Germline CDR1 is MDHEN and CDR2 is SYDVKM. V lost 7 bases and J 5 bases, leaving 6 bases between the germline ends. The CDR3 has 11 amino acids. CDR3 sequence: CASTSNNEQFF. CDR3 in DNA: TGTGCCAGCACCTCGAACAATGAGCAGTTCTTC.

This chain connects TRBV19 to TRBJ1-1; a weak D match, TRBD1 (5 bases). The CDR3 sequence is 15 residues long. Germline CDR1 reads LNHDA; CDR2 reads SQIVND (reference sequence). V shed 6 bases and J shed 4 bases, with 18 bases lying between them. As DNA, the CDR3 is TGTGCCAGTAGCCTAGGGAGCGCTGGGGCCACTGAAGCTTTCTTT. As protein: CASSLGSAGATEAFF.

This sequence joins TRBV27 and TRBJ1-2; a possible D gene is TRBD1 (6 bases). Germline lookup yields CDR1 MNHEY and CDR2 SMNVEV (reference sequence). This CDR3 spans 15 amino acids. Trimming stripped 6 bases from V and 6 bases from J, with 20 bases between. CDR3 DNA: TGTGCCAGCAGCTTCTATACTACAGGGAGGAATGGCTACACCTTC. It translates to CASSFYTTGRNGYTF.

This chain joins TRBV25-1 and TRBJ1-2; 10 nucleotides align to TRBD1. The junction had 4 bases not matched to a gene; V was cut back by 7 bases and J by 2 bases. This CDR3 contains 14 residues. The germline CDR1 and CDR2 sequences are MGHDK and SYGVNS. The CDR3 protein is CASTLTGGNYGYTF. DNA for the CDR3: TGTGCCAGCACCCTGACAGGGGGCAACTATGGCTACACCTTC.

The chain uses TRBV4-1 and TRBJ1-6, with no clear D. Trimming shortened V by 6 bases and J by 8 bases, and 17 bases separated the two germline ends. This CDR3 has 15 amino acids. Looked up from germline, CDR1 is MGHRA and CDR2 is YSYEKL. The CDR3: CASSPGPPGDSPLHF. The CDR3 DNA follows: TGCGCCAGCAGTCCCGGACCCCCTGGGGATTCACCCCTCCACTTT.

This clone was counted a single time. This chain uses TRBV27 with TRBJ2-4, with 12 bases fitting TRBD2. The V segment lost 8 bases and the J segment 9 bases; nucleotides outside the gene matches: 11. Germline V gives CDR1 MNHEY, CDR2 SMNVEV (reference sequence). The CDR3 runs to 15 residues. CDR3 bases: TGTGCCAGCTCCTGGACTAGCGGGACGGGAAGCATTCAGTACTTC. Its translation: CASSWTSGTGSIQYF.

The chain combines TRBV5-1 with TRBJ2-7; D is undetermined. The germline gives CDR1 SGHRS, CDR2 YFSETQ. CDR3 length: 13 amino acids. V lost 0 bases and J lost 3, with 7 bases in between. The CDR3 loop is CASSLEGNYEQYF. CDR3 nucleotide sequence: TGCGCCAGCAGCTTGGAAGGAAACTACGAGCAGTACTTC.

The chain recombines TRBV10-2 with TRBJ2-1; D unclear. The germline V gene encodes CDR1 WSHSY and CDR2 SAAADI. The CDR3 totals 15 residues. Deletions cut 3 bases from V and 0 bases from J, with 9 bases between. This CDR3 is CASSDTSDSYNEQFF. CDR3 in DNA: TGCGCCAGCAGTGATACGAGCGACTCCTACAATGAGCAGTTCTTC.

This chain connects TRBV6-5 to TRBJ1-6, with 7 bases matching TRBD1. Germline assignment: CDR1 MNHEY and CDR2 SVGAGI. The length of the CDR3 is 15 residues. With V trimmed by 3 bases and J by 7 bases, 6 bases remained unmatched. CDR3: CASSYYGQANSPLHF. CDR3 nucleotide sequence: TGTGCCAGCAGTTATTATGGACAGGCGAATTCACCCCTCCACTTT.

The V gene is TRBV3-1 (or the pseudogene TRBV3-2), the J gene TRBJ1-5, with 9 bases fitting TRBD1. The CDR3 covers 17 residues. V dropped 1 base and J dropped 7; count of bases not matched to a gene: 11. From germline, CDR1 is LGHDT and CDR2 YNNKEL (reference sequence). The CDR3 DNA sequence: TGTGCCAGCAGCCAAGGCCTGGGACAGGGCCGGGTCCAGCCCCAGCATTTT. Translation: CASSQGLGQGRVQPQHF.

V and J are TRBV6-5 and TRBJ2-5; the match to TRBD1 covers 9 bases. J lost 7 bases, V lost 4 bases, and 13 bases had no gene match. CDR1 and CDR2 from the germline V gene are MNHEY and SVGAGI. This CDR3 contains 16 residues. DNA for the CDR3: TGTGCCAGCAGTTTAAGTGCGACAGGGGGTCAAAGGACCCAGTACTTC. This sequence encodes CASSLSATGGQRTQYF.

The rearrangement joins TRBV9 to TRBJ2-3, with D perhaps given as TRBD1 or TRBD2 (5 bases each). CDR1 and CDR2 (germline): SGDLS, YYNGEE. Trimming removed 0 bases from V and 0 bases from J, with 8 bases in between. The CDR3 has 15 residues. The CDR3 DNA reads TGTGCCAGCAGCGTAGTTGGGGGTAGCACAGATACGCAGTATTTT. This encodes CASSVVGGSTDTQYF.

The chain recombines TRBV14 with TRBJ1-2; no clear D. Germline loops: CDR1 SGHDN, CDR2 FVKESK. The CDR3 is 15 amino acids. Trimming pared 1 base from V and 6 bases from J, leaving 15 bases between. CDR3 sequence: CASSQARTSPDGYTF. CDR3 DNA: TGTGCCAGCAGCCAAGCACGGACCTCCCCGGATGGCTACACCTTC.

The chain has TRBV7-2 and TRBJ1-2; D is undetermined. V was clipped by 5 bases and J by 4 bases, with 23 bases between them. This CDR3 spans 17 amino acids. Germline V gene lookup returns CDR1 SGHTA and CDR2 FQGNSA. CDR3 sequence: CASSPHFASLELYGYTF. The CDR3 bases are TGTGCCAGCAGCCCCCACTTCGCCAGCTTAGAGCTCTATGGCTACACCTTC.

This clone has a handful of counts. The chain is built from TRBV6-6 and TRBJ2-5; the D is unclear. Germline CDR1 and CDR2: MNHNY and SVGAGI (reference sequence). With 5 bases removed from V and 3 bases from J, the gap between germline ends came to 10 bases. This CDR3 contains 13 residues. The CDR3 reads CASSRDQEETQYF. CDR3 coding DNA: TGTGCCAGCAGTAGGGATCAGGAAGAGACCCAGTACTTC.